This T cell receptor (beta chain) was documented in a study of T cell responses to AZD1222 COVID-19 vaccine. On this clone itself: Its antigen is unknown.

Points from the study as a whole: The reported proportion of spike-specific TCRs targeting unmutated variant regions was nearly half. Just 5 to 7 people given AZD1222 tested seropositive at baseline. Donors, mostly white British, included more females; clonal diversity was possibly underestimated.

Per the germline V gene, CDR1 is SGHNT and CDR2 is YYREEE (reference sequence). The CDR3 is made up of 17 amino acids. J was trimmed by 5 bases and V by 1 base; bases with no gene match: 10. The table came from immunoSEQ multiplex PCR; TCRdb's copy has only in-frame clones and leaves some out. Of some 110,000 clones in the sample, roughly 90% are singletons; the top ten hold roughly 5.1%. The chain is built from TRBV5-4 and TRBJ2-2, with 8 bases identical to TRBD2. Sequenced material: peripheral blood, taken on day 0 of AZD1222 vaccination. This clonotype was sampled from an adult in good health. This chain's CDR3 is CASSLYRGRGGTGELFF. For the CDR3, the DNA is TGTGCCAGCAGCTTGTACCGGGGCCGGGGGGGAACCGGGGAGCTGTTTTTT.